The sequence of this T cell receptor (beta chain) was determined in a study of blood T cells in healthy people across ages. The CDR3 length is 17 residues. Germline loops: CDR1 SGHDT, CDR2 YYEEEE. Using a J-beta primer mix together with a sample-barcoded 5' primer, a second PCR was run for roughly 6 to 12 cycles. TCRdb reprocessed the 5' RACE reads via MiXCR and lists one record per CDR3 protein. The top ten clones hold around 4% of a sample with about 1.5 million distinct CDR3 sequences, 35% to 45% of them seen once. This clonotype was counted only a few times. One junction end disagrees with the germline gene, perhaps due to a read error.

This receptor was taken from a woman aged 18 to 35 in good health. The chain employs TRBV5-6 and TRBJ1-1; 8 nucleotides line up with TRBD1. The sequencing sample was made of blood. The chain's CDR3 is CASSLDRAAMMNTEAFF. The CDR3 DNA follows: TGTGCCAGCAGTTTGGACAGGGCCGCCATGATGAACACTGAAGCTTTCTTT.